The 9 T cell receptor beta chains in this list originate from one sample, sequenced in a study of spatial heterogeneity in lung cancer. Time point here: sample taken at primary tumor resection. TCRdb recomputed calls from the 5' RACE reads with MiXCR, one row per CDR3 protein. This sample yields 6,000 to 8,500 distinct CDR3 sequences, of which roughly 9.2% are seen a single time; about 44% belongs to the top ten. The sequencing here drew on PBMCs, taken at surgery. The origin of the receptors is a male donor with early-stage non-small cell lung cancer.

This clonotype is labeled medium-sized. The rearrangement uses TRBV3-1 and TRBJ1-1; 8 nucleotides match TRBD1. Per germline, CDR1 LGHDT and CDR2 YNNKEL (reference sequence). Trimming cost V 4 bases and J 0 bases; bases outside gene matches: 4. CDR3 size: 15 residues. The CDR3 coding sequence is TGTGCCAGCAGCCCACAGGGGGTTATGAACACTGAAGCTTTCTTT. Its protein is CASSPQGVMNTEAFF.

This clonotype was seen repeatedly, ten times or more. V usage is TRBV6-5 and J usage is TRBJ2-5; D possibly corresponds to TRBD1 (6 bases). The CDR3 runs 15 residues. Per the germline V gene, CDR1 is MNHEY and CDR2 is SVGAGI. Trimming shortened V by 6 bases and J by 4 bases, and 18 bases separated the two germline ends. The CDR3 DNA sequence: TGTGCCAGCAGCTCACAGGGCGGAGGAGGAGAGACCCAGTACTTC. It translates to CASSSQGGGGETQYF.

This clonotype was detected ten times or more. The V call is TRBV27, the J call TRBJ1-5; 12 positions match TRBD1. Germline V lookup: CDR1 MNHEY, CDR2 SMNVEV (reference sequence). J gave up 11 bases and V 5 bases, and 13 bases lay outside the gene matches. The CDR3 has 16 residues. The CDR3 bases are TGTGCCAGCAGTCCACTTGGGACAGGGGGCGTTTGGGCCCAGCATTTT. Protein product: CASSPLGTGGVWAQHF.

Many counts were recorded for this clonotype. The chain couples TRBV3-1 to TRBJ2-7; 13 nucleotides agree with TRBD2. V dropped 8 bases and J dropped 6; count of bases not matched to a gene: 10. The V gene's germline CDR1 is LGHDT and CDR2 YNNKEL (reference sequence). The CDR3 spans 15 residues. CDR3 amino acids: CASGRTSGRLVEQYF. In nucleotides, the CDR3 is TGTGCCAGCGGACGGACTAGCGGGAGATTAGTCGAGCAGTACTTC.

This clonotype was detected many times. The chain is built from TRBV7-2 and TRBJ1-1; maybe TRBD1 (5 bases). Per germline, CDR1 SGHTA and CDR2 FQGNSA. Trimming removed 4 bases from V and 5 bases from J, with 14 bases in between. The CDR3 sequence is 14 residues long. CDR3: CASSYVPGGTEAFF. In DNA form, the CDR3 reads TGTGCCAGCAGCTATGTACCTGGGGGGACTGAAGCTTTCTTT.

This clonotype is judged medium-sized (0.01 to 0.1%). The V call is TRBV5-4, the J call TRBJ2-5; 11 bases are shared with TRBD1. Germline V gene data show CDR1 as SGHNT and CDR2 as YYREEE (reference sequence). With 4 bases clipped from V and 2 bases from J, the junction kept 4 bases outside the gene matches. The CDR3 spans 15 residues. CDR3 sequence: CASSLDRGQQETQYF. In nucleotides, the CDR3 is TGTGCCAGCAGCCTGGACAGGGGGCAGCAAGAGACCCAGTACTTC.

In this sample, this clonotype turned up a few times. The CDR3 is CASMLEGQANSPLHF. The CDR3 DNA reads TGTGCCAGCATGCTCGAGGGACAGGCAAATTCACCCCTCCACTTT. The rearrangement links TRBV2 to TRBJ1-6; 8 nucleotides line up with TRBD1. The CDR3 contains 15 residues. Germline trimming cut 7 bases from V and 7 bases from J; bases unmatched to any gene: 9. Per germline, CDR1 SNHLY and CDR2 FYNNEI.

This clonotype was seen at least ten times. The chain couples TRBV10-2 to TRBJ2-7, with a possible D match to TRBD2 (5 bases). Germline values: CDR1 WSHSY, CDR2 SAAADI. V lost 4 bases, J lost 1 base, and 8 bases lay in between. The CDR3 contains 13 residues. The DNA for the CDR3 is TGCGCCAGCAGTGGAAGCGGATCCTACGAGCAGTACTTC. Translated, it gives CASSGSGSYEQYF.

This clonotype came up many times. The chain is built from TRBV18 and TRBJ2-7; TRBD2 matches 13 bases. Germline CDR1 reads KGHSH; CDR2 reads LQKENI. Losses at the gene ends were 3 bases for V and 2 bases for J; bases not matched to a gene: 4. This CDR3 comprises 16 residues. The CDR3 nucleotides read TGTGCCAGCTCACCGGGACTAGCGGGATCACCCTACGAGCAGTACTTC. Protein sequence: CASSPGLAGSPYEQYF.